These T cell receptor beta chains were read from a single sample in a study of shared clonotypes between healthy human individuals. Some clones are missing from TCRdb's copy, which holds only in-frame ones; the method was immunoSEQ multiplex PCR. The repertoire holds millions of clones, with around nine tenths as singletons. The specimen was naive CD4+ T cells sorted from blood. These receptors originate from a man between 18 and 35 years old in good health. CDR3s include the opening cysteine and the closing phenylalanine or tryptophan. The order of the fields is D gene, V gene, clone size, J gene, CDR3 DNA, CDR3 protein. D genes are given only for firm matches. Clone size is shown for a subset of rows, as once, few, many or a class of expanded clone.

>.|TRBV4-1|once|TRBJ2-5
TGCGCCAGCAGCCAGTTCATTCGCGGGGGCAACAATTTCGAAGAGACCCAGTACTTC
CASSQFIRGGNNFEETQYF
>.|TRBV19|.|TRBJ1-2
TGTGCCAGTACTAACAGGAACTATGGCTACACCTTC
CASTNRNYGYTF
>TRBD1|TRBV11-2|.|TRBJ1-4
TGTGCCAGCAGCCTCGGGACAGGGGGAGGGGAAAAACTGTTTTTT
CASSLGTGGGEKLFF
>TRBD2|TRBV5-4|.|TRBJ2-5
TGTGCCAGCAGACAAGGGAGCGGGGGGGCGAAGGAGACCCAGTACTTC
CASRQGSGGAKETQYF
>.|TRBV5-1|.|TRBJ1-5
TGCGCCAGCAGCTTGGAGGGAGCGGGAAATCAGCCCCAGCATTTT
CASSLEGAGNQPQHF
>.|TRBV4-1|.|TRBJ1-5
TGCGCCAGCAGCCAAGAAGGGGCAGGGCCCAGCAATCAGCCCCAGCATTTT
CASSQEGAGPSNQPQHF
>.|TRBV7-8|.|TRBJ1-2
TGTGCCAGCAGCTTAGCGGGGGGGGATGGCTACACCTTC
CASSLAGGDGYTF
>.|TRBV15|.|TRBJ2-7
TGTGCCACCAGGAGTGTTACCTACGAGCAGTACTTC
CATRSVTYEQYF
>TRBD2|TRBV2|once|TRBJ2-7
TGTGCCAGCACTCTTAGCGGGAGCCTCGCCTACGAGCAGTACTTC
CASTLSGSLAYEQYF
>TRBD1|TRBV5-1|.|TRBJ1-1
TGCGCCAGCGGATTAACAGGGGGGAGGATTGTGGACACTGAAGCTTTCTTT
CASGLTGGRIVDTEAFF
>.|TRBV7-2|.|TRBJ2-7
TGTGCCAGCAGCTTACCCGGTTCCGCCTACGAGCAGTACTTC
CASSLPGSAYEQYF
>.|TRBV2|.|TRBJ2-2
TGTGCCAGCAGTGCCAGGGGCGTCACCGGGGAGCTGTTTTTT
CASSARGVTGELFF
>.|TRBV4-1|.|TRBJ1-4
TGCGCCAGCAGCCAAGACGCCTGGGGGGCAGTTAATGAAAAACTGTTTTTT
CASSQDAWGAVNEKLFF
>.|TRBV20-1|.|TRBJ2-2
TGCAGTGCCCCGAAGGGCGGGGAGCTGTTTTTT
CSAPKGGELFF
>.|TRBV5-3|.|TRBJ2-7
TGTGCCAGACCCGAGGCGGGCTATGGTTACGAGCAGTACTTC
CARPEAGYGYEQYF
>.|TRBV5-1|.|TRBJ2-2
TGCGCCAGCAGTCCCTCCCAGAACACCGGGGAGCTGTTTTTT
CASSPSQNTGELFF
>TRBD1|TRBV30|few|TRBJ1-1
TGTGCCTGGAGTGTAGGGAACGCAGGGGGCCTTGTAGCTTTCTTT
CAWSVGNAGGLVAFF
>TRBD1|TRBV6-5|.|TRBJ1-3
TGTGCCAGCAGTTACTCAGCAGGGGGAGGAAACACCATATATTTT
CASSYSAGGGNTIYF
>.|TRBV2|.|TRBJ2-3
TGTGCCAGCAGTTTTGGGGCAGGGGCCACAGATACGCAGTATTTT
CASSFGAGATDTQYF
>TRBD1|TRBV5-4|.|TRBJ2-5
TGTGCCAGCAGCGTTGACAGGGCCCAAGAGACCCAGTACTTC
CASSVDRAQETQYF
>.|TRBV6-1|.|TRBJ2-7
TGTGCCAGCAGTGCTTCGCGCCAACAGATTTCGTTTTATTCCTACGAGCAGTACTTC
CASSASRQQISFYSYEQYF
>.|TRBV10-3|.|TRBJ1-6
TGTGCCGCCCGGGATGAAACAGGCTCCTATAATTCACCCCTCCACTTT
CAARDETGSYNSPLHF
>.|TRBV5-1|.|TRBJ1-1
TGCGCCAGCAGCTTGGCCGGAGTCGGGGGCACTGAAGCTTTCTTT
CASSLAGVGGTEAFF
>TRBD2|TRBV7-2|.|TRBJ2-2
TGTGCCAGCAGCTTAGAGCGGGGGTGGAAGCTGTTTTTT
CASSLERGWKLFF
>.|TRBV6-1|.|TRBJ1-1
TGTGCCAGCAGTGAGGAGGGGACGAACACTGAAGCTTTCTTT
CASSEEGTNTEAFF
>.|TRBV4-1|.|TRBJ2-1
TGCGCCAGCAGCCCCGTTTCTATGCGGGACTCCTACAATGAGCAGTTCTTC
CASSPVSMRDSYNEQFF
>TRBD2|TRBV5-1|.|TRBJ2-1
TGCGCCAGCAGCTCAGAATTACTAGCGGGAGGGCCGAATGAGCAGTTCTTC
CASSSELLAGGPNEQFF
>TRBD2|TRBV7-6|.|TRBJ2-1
TGTGCCAGCAGCTTAGCCCTTATAGCGGGAGGGCCGGGGGAGCAGTTCTTC
CASSLALIAGGPGEQFF
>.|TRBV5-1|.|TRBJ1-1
TGCGCCAGCGGGTTAGTTGAGGGGGGCACTGAAGCTTTCTTT
CASGLVEGGTEAFF
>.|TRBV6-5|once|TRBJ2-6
TGTGCCAGCGGAAGAAGCTCTGGGGCCAACGTCCTGACTTTC
CASGRSSGANVLTF
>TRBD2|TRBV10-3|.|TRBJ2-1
TGTGCCATCATGAGTCTAGCGGGAGTCGGTGAGCAGTTCTTC
CAIMSLAGVGEQFF
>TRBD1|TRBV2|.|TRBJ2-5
TGTGCCAGCAGATCAGGGGGCAGGGAGACCCAGTACTTC
CASRSGGRETQYF
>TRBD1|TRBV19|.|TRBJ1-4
TGTGCCAGTAGTGTAACAGGGGTTGAAAAACTGTTTTTT
CASSVTGVEKLFF
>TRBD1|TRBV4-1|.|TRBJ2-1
TGCGCCAGCAGCCATTCCCGGGACAGGAGGTTCTTC
CASSHSRDRRFF